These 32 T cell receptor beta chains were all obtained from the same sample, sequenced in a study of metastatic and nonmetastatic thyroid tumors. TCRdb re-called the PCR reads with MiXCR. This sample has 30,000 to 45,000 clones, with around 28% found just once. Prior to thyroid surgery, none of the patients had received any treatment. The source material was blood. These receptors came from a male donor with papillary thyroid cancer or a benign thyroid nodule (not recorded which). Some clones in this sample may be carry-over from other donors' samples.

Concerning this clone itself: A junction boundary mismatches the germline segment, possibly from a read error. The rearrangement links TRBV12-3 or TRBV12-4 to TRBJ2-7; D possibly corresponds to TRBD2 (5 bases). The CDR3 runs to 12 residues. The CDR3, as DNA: TGCGCCAGCAACCGAGCGGTGGTCGAGCAGTACTTC. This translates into CASNRAVVEQYF.

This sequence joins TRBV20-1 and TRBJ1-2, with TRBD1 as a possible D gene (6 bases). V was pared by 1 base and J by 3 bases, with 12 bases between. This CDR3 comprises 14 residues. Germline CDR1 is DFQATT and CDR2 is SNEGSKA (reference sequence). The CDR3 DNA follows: TGCAGTGCTAGAGTTCGACAGGCCCACTATGGCTACACCTTC. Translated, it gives CSARVRQAHYGYTF.

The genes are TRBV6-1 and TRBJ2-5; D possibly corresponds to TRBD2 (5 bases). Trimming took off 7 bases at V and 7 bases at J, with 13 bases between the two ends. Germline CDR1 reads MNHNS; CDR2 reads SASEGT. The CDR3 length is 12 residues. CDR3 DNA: TGTGCCAGCACCGGTGCCGCGGGGACCCAGTACTTC. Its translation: CASTGAAGTQYF.

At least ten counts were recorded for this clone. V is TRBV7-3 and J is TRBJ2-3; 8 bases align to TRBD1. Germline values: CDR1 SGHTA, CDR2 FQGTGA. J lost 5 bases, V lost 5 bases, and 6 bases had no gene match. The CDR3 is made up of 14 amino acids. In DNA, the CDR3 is TGTGCCAGCAGCCAGACAGGGGAGGTAGATACGCAGTATTTT. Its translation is CASSQTGEVDTQYF.

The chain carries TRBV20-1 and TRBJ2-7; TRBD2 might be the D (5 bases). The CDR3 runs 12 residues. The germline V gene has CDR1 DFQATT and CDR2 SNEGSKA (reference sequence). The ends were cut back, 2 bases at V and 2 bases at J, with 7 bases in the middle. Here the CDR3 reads CSARLRAYEQYF. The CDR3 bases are TGCAGTGCTAGATTGAGGGCCTACGAGCAGTACTTC.

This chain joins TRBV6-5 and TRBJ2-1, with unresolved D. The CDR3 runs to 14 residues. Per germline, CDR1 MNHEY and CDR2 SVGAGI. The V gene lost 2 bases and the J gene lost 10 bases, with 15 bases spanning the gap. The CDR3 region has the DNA TGTGCCAGCAGTTACGTGGGCCCTTATCGGGAGCAGTTCTTC. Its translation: CASSYVGPYREQFF.

The CDR3 DNA follows: TGCGCCAGCAGCTCGGAACTGGACAGGACGTACTTC. As protein: CASSSELDRTYF. This rearrangement joins TRBV5-1 to TRBJ2-7, with 7 nucleotides matching TRBD1. V shed 3 bases and J 12 bases; nucleotides not matched to a gene: 9. Germline V CDR1 and CDR2: SGHRS, YFSETQ. CDR3 size: 12 residues. The full variable domain, rest sourced from reference TRBV5-1 and TRBJ2-7, is KAGVTQTPRYLIKTRGQQVTLSCSPISGHRSVSWYQQTPGQGLQFLFEYFSETQRNKGNFPGRFSGRQFSNSRSEMNVSTLELGDSALYLCASSSELDRTYFGPGTRLTVT.

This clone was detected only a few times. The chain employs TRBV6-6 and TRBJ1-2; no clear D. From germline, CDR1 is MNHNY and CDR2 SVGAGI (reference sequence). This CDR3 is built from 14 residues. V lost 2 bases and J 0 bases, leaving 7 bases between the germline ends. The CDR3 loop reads CASSYLLANYGYTF. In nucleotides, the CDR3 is TGTGCCAGCAGTTACCTTTTGGCTAACTATGGCTACACCTTC.

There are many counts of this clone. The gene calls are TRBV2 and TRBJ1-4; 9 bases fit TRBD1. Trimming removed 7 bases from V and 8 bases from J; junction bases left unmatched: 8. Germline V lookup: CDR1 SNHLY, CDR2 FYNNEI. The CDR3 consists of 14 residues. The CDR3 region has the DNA TGTGCCAGCAAAGGGACAGGGCTGTGGGAAAAACTGTTTTTT. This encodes CASKGTGLWEKLFF.

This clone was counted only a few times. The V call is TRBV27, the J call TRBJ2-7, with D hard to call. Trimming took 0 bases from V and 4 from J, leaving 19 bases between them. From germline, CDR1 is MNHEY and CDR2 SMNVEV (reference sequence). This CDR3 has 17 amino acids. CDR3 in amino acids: CASSLSSPLPNKYEQYF. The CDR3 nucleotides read TGTGCCAGCAGTTTATCATCCCCCCTTCCGAACAAATACGAGCAGTACTTC.

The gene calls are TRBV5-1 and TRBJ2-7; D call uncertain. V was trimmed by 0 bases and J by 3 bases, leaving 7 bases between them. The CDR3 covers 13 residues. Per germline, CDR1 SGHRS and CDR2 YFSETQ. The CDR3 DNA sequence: TGCGCCAGCAGCTTGGCTGAGGACTACGAGCAGTACTTC. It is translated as CASSLAEDYEQYF.

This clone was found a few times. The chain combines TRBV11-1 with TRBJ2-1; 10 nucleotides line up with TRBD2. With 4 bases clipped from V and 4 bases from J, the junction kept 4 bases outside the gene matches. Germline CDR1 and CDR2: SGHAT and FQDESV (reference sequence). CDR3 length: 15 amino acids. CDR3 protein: CASSSTSGNYNEQFF. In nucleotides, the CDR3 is TGTGCCAGCAGCTCAACTAGCGGGAATTACAATGAGCAGTTCTTC. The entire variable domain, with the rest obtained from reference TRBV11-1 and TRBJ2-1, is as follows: EAEVAQSPRYKITEKSQAVAFWCDPISGHATLYWYRQILGQGPELLVQFQDESVVDDSQLPKDRFSAERLKGVDSTLKIQPAELGDSAMYLCASSSTSGNYNEQFFGPGTRLTVL.

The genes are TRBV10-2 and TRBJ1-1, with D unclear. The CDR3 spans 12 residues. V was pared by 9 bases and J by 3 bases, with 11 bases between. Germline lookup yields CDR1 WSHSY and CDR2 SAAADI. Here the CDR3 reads CARESGHTEAFF. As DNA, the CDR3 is TGCGCCAGGGAATCCGGGCACACTGAAGCTTTCTTT.

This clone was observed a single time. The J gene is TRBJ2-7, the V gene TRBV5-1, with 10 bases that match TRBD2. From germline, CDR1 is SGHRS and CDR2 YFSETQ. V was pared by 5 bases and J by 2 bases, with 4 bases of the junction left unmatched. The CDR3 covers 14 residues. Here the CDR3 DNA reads TGCGCCAGCAGATTAGCGGGGGGCCCCTACGAGCAGTACTTC. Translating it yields CASRLAGGPYEQYF.

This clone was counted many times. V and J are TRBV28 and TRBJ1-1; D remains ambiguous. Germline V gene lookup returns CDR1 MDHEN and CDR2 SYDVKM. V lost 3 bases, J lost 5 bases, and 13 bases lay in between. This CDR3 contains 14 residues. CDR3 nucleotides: TGTGCCAGCAGTTTCTGGGGAGTCAGGACTGAAGCTTTCTTT. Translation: CASSFWGVRTEAFF.

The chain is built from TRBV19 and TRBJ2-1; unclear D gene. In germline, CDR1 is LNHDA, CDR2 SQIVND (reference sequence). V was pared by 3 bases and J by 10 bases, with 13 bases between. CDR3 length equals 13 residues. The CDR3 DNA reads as TGTGCCAGTAGTATGGGTCGACATGGAGAGCAGTTCTTC. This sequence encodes CASSMGRHGEQFF.

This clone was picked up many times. The chain's CDR3 is CASSELAFEMDTEAFF. The CDR3 DNA sequence: TGTGCCAGCAGTGAACTCGCGTTCGAAATGGACACTGAAGCTTTCTTT. This chain joins TRBV6-1 and TRBJ1-1; no definite D call. CDR3 length: 16 residues. V dropped 2 bases and J dropped 3 bases, with 16 bases sitting between them. Germline CDR1 and CDR2: MNHNS and SASEGT.

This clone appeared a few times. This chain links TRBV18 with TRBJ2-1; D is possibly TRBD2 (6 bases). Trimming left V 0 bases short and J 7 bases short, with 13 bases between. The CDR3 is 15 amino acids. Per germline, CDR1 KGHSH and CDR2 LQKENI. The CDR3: CASSPPPTRSNEQFF. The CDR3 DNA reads TGTGCCAGCTCACCACCTCCGACTAGGTCGAATGAGCAGTTCTTC.

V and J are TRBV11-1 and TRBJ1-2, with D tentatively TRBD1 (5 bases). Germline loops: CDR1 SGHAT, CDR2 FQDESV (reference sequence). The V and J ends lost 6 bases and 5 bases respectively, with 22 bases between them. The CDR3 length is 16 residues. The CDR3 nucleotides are TGTGCCAGCAGAGGAGGGGCCGACAGCAGTTTTTATGGCTACACCTTC. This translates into CASRGGADSSFYGYTF.

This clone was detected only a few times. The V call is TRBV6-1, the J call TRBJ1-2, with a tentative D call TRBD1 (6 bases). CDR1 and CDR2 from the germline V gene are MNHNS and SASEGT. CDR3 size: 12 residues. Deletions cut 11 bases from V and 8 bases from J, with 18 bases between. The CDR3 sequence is CAATTGIGGYTF. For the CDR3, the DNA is TGTGCCGCGACGACAGGAATCGGCGGCTACACCTTC.

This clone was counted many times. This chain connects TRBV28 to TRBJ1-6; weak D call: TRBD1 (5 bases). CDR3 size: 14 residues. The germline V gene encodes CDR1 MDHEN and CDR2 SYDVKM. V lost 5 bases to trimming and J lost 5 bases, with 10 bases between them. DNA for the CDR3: TGTGCCAGCAGTGAGGGACGAGATAATTCACCCCTCCACTTT. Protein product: CASSEGRDNSPLHF.

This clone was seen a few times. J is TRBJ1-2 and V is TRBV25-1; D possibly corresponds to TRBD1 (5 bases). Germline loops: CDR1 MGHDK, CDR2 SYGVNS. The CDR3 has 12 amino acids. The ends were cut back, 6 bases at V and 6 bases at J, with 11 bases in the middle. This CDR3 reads CASRGQFDGYTF. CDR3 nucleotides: TGTGCCAGCAGGGGGCAGTTTGATGGCTACACCTTC.

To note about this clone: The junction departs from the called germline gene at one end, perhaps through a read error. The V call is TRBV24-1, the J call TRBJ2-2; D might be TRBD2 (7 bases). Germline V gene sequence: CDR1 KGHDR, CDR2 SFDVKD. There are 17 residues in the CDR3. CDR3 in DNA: TGTGCCACCAGTGATCCCCCGGGCGGGGGCGAGACCGTGGAGCTGTTTTTT. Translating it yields CATSDPPGGGETVELFF.

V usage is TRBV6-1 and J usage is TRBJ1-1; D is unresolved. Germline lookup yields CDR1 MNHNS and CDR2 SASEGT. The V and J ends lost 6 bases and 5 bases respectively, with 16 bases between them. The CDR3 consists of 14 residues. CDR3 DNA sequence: TGTGCCAGCAGAGTAATGGTCCAAGCAACTGAAGCTTTCTTT. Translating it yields CASRVMVQATEAFF.

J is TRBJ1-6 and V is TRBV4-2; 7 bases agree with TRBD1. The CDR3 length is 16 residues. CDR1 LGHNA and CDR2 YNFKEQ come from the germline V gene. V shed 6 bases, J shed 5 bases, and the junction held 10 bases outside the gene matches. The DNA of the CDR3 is TGTGCCAGCAGACTTTCGGACAGGCCGAATAATTCACCCCTCCACTTT. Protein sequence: CASRLSDRPNNSPLHF.

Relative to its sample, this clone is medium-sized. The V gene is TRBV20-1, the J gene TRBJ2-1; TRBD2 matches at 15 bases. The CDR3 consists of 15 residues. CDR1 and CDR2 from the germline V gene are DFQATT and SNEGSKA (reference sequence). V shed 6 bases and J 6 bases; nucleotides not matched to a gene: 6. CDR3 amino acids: CSARTSGRVFNEQFF. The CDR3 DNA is TGCAGTGCAAGGACTAGCGGGAGGGTATTCAATGAGCAGTTCTTC.

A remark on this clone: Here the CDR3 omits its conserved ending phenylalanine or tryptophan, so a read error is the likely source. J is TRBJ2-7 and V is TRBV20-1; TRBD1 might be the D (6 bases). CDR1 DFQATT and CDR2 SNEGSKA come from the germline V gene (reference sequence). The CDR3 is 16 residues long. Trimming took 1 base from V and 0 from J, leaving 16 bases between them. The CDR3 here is CSARVATGGISYEQYI. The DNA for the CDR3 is TGCAGTGCTAGAGTGGCTACTGGGGGCATCTCCTACGAGCAGTACATC.

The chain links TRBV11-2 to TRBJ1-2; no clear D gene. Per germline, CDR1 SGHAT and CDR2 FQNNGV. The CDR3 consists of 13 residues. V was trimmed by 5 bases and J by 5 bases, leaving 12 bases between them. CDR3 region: CASSPFGQYGYTF. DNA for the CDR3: TGTGCCAGCAGCCCATTTGGTCAGTATGGCTACACCTTC. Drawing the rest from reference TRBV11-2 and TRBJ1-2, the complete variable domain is EAGVAQSPRYKIIEKRQSVAFWCNPISGHATLYWYQQILGQGPKLLIQFQNNGVVDDSQLPKDRFSAERLKGVDSTLKIQPAKLEDSAVYLCASSPFGQYGYTFGSGTRLTVV.

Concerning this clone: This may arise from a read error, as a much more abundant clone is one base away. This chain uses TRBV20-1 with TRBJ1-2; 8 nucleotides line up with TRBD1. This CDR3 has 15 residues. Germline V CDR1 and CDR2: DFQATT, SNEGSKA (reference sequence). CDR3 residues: CSSRDLTGENYGYTF. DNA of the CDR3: TGCAGTTCTAGAGATCTGACAGGGGAAAACTATGGCTACACCTTC.

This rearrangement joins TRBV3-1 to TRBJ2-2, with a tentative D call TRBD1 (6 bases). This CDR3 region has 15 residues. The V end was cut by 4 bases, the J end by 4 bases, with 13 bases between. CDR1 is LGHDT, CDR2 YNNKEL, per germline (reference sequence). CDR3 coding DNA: TGTGCCAGCAGCCTTCCCGTAGGGGGCACCGGGGAGCTGTTTTTT. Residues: CASSLPVGGTGELFF.

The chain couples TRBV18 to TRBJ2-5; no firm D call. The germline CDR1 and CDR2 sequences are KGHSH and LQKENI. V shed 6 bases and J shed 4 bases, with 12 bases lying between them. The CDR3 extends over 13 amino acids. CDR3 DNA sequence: TGTGCCAGCTCCCAGCTCCCCCGAGAGACCCAGTACTTC. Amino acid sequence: CASSQLPRETQYF.

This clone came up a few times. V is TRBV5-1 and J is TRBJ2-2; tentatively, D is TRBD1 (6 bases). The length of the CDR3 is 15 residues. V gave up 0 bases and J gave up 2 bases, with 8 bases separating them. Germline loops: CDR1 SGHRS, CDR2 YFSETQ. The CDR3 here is CASSLAQGNTGELFF. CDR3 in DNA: TGCGCCAGCAGCTTGGCACAGGGTAACACCGGGGAGCTGTTTTTT. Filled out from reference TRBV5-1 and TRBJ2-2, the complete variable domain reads KAGVTQTPRYLIKTRGQQVTLSCSPISGHRSVSWYQQTPGQGLQFLFEYFSETQRNKGNFPGRFSGRQFSNSRSEMNVSTLELGDSALYLCASSLAQGNTGELFFGEGSRLTVL.